This T cell receptor beta chain stems from a study of T cell responses to AZD1222 COVID-19 vaccine. Sequencing was performed with immunoSEQ multiplex PCR; in TCRdb, only in-frame clones are kept and a portion is missing. The table includes more than 100,000 clones, approximately 90% detected once. A word on this clone: Its antigen remains unidentified.

The length of the CDR3 is 15 residues. V was clipped by 5 bases and J by 1 base, with 15 bases between them. From germline, CDR1 is MNHEY and CDR2 SVGEGT. General study results and limits: White British donors predominated, females outnumbered males, and clonal diversity was possibly underestimated. Baseline antibody screening turned up just a handful of seropositive AZD1222 recipients. Dominant CD4 TCR responses targeted spike regions 160-218 and 743-854.

This clonotype was sampled from an adult in good health. Specimen: peripheral blood, collected on day 0 of AZD1222 vaccination. This chain connects TRBV6-2 or TRBV6-3 to TRBJ2-7; no definite D call. The CDR3 sequence is CASSPTPDGSYEQYF. The CDR3 region has the DNA TGTGCCAGCAGTCCGACCCCGGACGGATCCTACGAGCAGTACTTC.